Following are 6 T cell receptor beta chains from one sample sequenced in a study of immune evolution from preneoplasia to lung adenocarcinoma. Using immunoSEQ multiplex PCR, the repertoire was profiled, and TCRdb retains in-frame clones only, with some absent. The sample lists about 5,600 clones, 70% to 75% occurring once. Sequencing was done on a sample of FFPE lung adenocarcinoma in situ tissue. The receptors derive from a person between 55 and 80 years old with lung adenocarcinoma.

The chain combines TRBV5-1 with TRBJ2-5, with D possibly matching TRBD1 (6 bases). V dropped 4 bases and J dropped 1 base, with 11 bases sitting between them. The CDR3 runs to 14 residues. CDR1 is SGHRS and CDR2 is YFSETQ in the germline V gene. This CDR3 reads CASSIEGVQETQYF. The CDR3 region has the DNA TGCGCCAGCAGCATAGAGGGGGTCCAAGAGACCCAGTACTTC.

Only a few counts were recorded for this clone. This chain links TRBV30 with TRBJ2-7; TRBD1 might be the D (6 bases). Germline V gene data show CDR1 as GTSNPN and CDR2 as SVGIG (reference sequence). V lost 2 bases, J lost 2 bases, and 16 bases lay in between. The length of the CDR3 is 15 residues. The CDR3, as DNA: TGTGCCTGGAGTATCTCCGGGACACTTCCCTACGAGCAGTACTTC. Its translation is CAWSISGTLPYEQYF.

This chain uses TRBV5-1 with TRBJ1-2; 7 bases fit TRBD1. The germline CDR1 and CDR2 sequences are SGHRS and YFSETQ. The CDR3 covers 13 residues. V lost 4 bases to trimming and J lost 5 bases; unmatched junction nucleotides: 5. CDR3 sequence reads: CASSPGQTYGYTF. The CDR3 nucleotides read TGCGCCAGCAGCCCGGGACAGACTTATGGCTACACCTTC.

The chain has TRBV6-4 and TRBJ2-3, with a possible D match to TRBD2 (5 bases). The CDR3 is 15 residues long. Between the trimmed V and J ends, which lost 6 bases and 0 bases, there was a span of 13 bases. The germline V gene encodes CDR1 MRHNA and CDR2 SNTAGT. The CDR3 DNA is TGTGCCAGCAGCCTTGGGGAGACTAGCACAGATACGCAGTATTTT. Amino acids: CASSLGETSTDTQYF.

V gene TRBV9 combines with J gene TRBJ2-3; D is possibly TRBD2 (6 bases). The CDR3 consists of 15 residues. The V gene lost 3 bases and the J gene lost 2 bases, with 13 bases spanning the gap. Germline-derived CDR1 and CDR2 are SGDLS and YYNGEE. CDR3 DNA: TGTGCCAGCAGCGCCAGGGACTCCCACACAGATACGCAGTATTTT. Translating it yields CASSARDSHTDTQYF.

This chain links TRBV10-3 with TRBJ1-1; D is unresolved. Trimming removed 6 bases at V and 0 bases at J, with 11 bases between. The CDR3 has 14 residues. CDR1 is ENHRY and CDR2 is SYGVKD in the germline V gene. In DNA, the CDR3 is TGTGCCATCAGGGCGAGGCAGATGAACACTGAAGCTTTCTTT. This translates into CAIRARQMNTEAFF.